Listed here are 24 T cell receptor beta chains from one sample, sequenced in a study of shared clonotypes between healthy human individuals. Selected positively for CCR7 and CD45RO-negative, naive CD8 cells excluded terminally differentiated effector memory CD45RA+ cells. Sequencing was performed with immunoSEQ multiplex PCR; in TCRdb, only in-frame clones are kept and a portion is missing. The sample gives 600,000 or so clones, 85% to 95% of which show up once; approximately 0.11% is in the top ten. The sequencing sample was made of naive CD8+ T cells sorted from blood. These receptors were obtained from a woman in her twenties or thirties in good health.

This rearrangement joins TRBV7-6 to TRBJ2-3; 7 bases are shared with TRBD2. CDR1 is SGHVS and CDR2 is FNYEAQ in the germline V gene. V lost 1 base, J lost 6 bases, and 13 bases stayed unmatched. The CDR3 loop spans 17 amino acids. Written as DNA, the CDR3 is TGTGCCAGCAGCTTAGTTTCTAGCGGAGGTACGAGGGATACGCAGTATTTT. Amino acids: CASSLVSSGGTRDTQYF.

The rearrangement uses TRBV28 and TRBJ2-7, with 10 bases that match TRBD1. The germline V gene encodes CDR1 MDHEN and CDR2 SYDVKM. The CDR3 length is 13 residues. Losses at the gene ends were 5 bases for V and 6 bases for J; bases not matched to a gene: 4. CDR3 in DNA: TGTGCCAGCAGTAGACAGGGGGCGCGCGAGCAGTACTTC. Its protein is CASSRQGAREQYF. Complete variable domain (other parts from reference TRBV28 and TRBJ2-7): DVKVTQSSRYLVKRTGEKVFLECVQDMDHENMFWYRQDPGLGLRLIYFSYDVKMKEKGDIPEGYSVSREKKERFSLILESASTNQTSMYLCASSRQGAREQYFGPGTRLTVT.

About this clone: The same CDR3 arises from other DNA sequences in this sample as well. The CDR3 DNA reads as TGTGCCAGCAGTTTAGGAGAGAACACTGAAGCTTTCTTT. This translates into CASSLGENTEAFF. J is TRBJ1-1 and V is TRBV28; no clear D. Germline CDR1 MDHEN, CDR2 SYDVKM. V dropped 2 bases and J dropped 1 base, with 5 bases sitting between them. The CDR3 consists of 13 residues.

The chain employs TRBV9 and TRBJ2-3; TRBD2 is a possible D gene (6 bases). The CDR3 loop spans 12 amino acids. Trimming pared 0 bases from V and 14 bases from J, leaving 13 bases between. Germline loops: CDR1 SGDLS, CDR2 YYNGEE. The CDR3 DNA is TGTGCCAGCAGCGTAGGGGACTCGCACCGGTATTTT. Residues: CASSVGDSHRYF. Based on the CDR3 plus reference TRBV9 and TRBJ2-3, the full variable domain is DSGVTQTPKHLITATGQRVTLRCSPRSGDLSVYWYQQSLDQGLQFLIQYYNGEERAKGNILERFSAQQFPDLHSELNLSSLELGDSALYFCASSVGDSHRYFGPGTRLTVL.

The CDR3 reads CASSPTWAYEQYF. As DNA, the CDR3 is TGTGCCAGCAGCCCAACGTGGGCCTACGAGCAGTACTTC. The chain uses TRBV28 and TRBJ2-7, with no clear D. The germline gives CDR1 MDHEN, CDR2 SYDVKM. Trimming pared 6 bases from V and 2 bases from J, leaving 11 bases between. This CDR3 has 13 amino acids.

This chain uses TRBV27 with TRBJ2-2; TRBD1 aligns across 9 bases. J was trimmed by 3 bases and V by 4 bases; bases with no gene match: 9. The length of the CDR3 is 17 residues. The germline V gene encodes CDR1 MNHEY and CDR2 SMNVEV (reference sequence). CDR3 sequence reads: CASSSLSGTGYTGELFF. In DNA, the CDR3 is TGTGCCAGCAGTTCCCTCTCCGGGACAGGGTACACCGGGGAGCTGTTTTTT.

V and J are TRBV13 and TRBJ2-7; D is unresolved. V was trimmed by 3 bases and J by 5 bases, leaving 11 bases between them. The CDR3 is 13 amino acids. Germline V CDR1 and CDR2: PRHDT, FYEKMQ (reference sequence). The CDR3 DNA reads TGTGCCAGCAGCTTTACTACGGCCCACGAGCAGTACTTC. Translation: CASSFTTAHEQYF. Full variable domain (outside the CDR3, taken from reference TRBV13 and TRBJ2-7): AAGVIQSPRHLIKEKRETATLKCYPIPRHDTVYWYQQGPGQDPQFLISFYEKMQSDKGSIPDRFSAQQFSDYHSELNMSSLELGDSALYFCASSFTTAHEQYFGPGTRLTVT.

CDR3 sequence: CASSTGTGGIADTEAFF. CDR3 coding DNA: TGTGCCAGCAGCACTGGGACAGGGGGAATCGCGGACACTGAAGCTTTCTTT. The chain combines TRBV5-8 with TRBJ1-1, with TRBD1 identical over 11 bases. J lost 3 bases, V lost 4 bases, and 11 bases had no gene match. Germline V gene data show CDR1 as SGHTS and CDR2 as YDEGEE. The CDR3 runs to 17 residues. The variable domain in full, with the rest retrieved from reference TRBV5-8 and TRBJ1-1, is EAGVTQSPTHLIKTRGQQATLRCSPISGHTSVYWYQQALGLGLQFLLWYDEGEERNRGNFPPRFSGRQFPNYSSELNVNALELEDSALYLCASSTGTGGIADTEAFFGQGTRLTVV.

The chain uses TRBV4-2 and TRBJ2-3; TRBD2 matches at 12 bases. Germline loops: CDR1 LGHNA, CDR2 YNFKEQ. CDR3 length: 16 residues. The V and J ends lost 4 bases and 3 bases, in that order; junction bases with no gene match: 5. The CDR3 protein is CASSPRTSGMTDTQYF. In DNA, the CDR3 is TGTGCCAGCAGCCCACGGACTAGCGGGATGACAGATACGCAGTATTTT.

This chain links TRBV4-1 with TRBJ2-1; D perhaps matches TRBD2 (5 bases). The germline gives CDR1 MGHRA, CDR2 YSYEKL. V was pared by 0 bases and J by 0 bases, with 15 bases between. This CDR3 spans 18 amino acids. The CDR3, as DNA: TGCGCCAGCAGCCAAGACCGGGGTACATGGAGCTCCTACAATGAGCAGTTCTTC. Its protein product is CASSQDRGTWSSYNEQFF.

The chain has TRBV25-1 and TRBJ2-6; the D gene could be TRBD1 or TRBD2 (5 bases each). This CDR3 contains 16 residues. Trimming stripped 2 bases from V and 4 bases from J, with 12 bases between. The germline V gene encodes CDR1 MGHDK and CDR2 SYGVNS. CDR3 protein: CASSENIGTGANVLTF. CDR3 coding DNA: TGTGCCAGCAGTGAAAATATAGGGACCGGGGCCAACGTCCTGACTTTC.

Turning to this clone: The sample carries other DNA sequences with the same CDR3. The V and J genes are TRBV27 and TRBJ2-7, with TRBD1 matching 9 bases. Per germline, CDR1 MNHEY and CDR2 SMNVEV (reference sequence). This CDR3 has 13 residues. J lost 4 bases, V lost 7 bases, and 5 bases had no gene match. The CDR3, as DNA: TGTGCCAGCAACCCCGGGACAGGGTACGAGCAGTACTTC. As protein: CASNPGTGYEQYF.

The genes are TRBV27 and TRBJ2-5, with 7 bases fitting TRBD1. Gene TRBJ2-7 matches the end of the DNA better, so the J call may be wrong. CDR1 is MNHEY, CDR2 SMNVEV, per germline (reference sequence). There are 14 residues in the CDR3. CDR3 sequence: CASSYRDREYEQYF. The CDR3 nucleotides are TGTGCCAGCAGTTACCGCGACAGGGAGTACGAGCAGTACTTC.

The chain is built from TRBV19 and TRBJ2-1; D not resolved. This CDR3 is 14 amino acids long. Germline CDR1 LNHDA, CDR2 SQIVND (reference sequence). Trimming cost V 3 bases and J 0 bases, with 6 bases left between them. The DNA of the CDR3 is TGTGCCAGTAGTATGGTAATCTCCTACAATGAGCAGTTCTTC. Its protein is CASSMVISYNEQFF.

There are a few counts of this clone. The chain is built from TRBV7-6 and TRBJ1-3; D is uncertain. Trimming cost V 5 bases and J 5 bases, with 7 bases left between them. The CDR3 totals 12 residues. The germline V gene encodes CDR1 SGHVS and CDR2 FNYEAQ. The CDR3 bases are TGTGCCAGCAGCACCGCCCGAAACACCATATATTTT. Its translation: CASSTARNTIYF. Supplemented by reference TRBV7-6 and TRBJ1-3, the full variable domain reads GAGVSQSPRYKVTKRGQDVALRCDPISGHVSLYWYRQALGQGPEFLTYFNYEAQQDKSGLPNDRFSAERPEGSISTLTIQRTEQRDSAMYRCASSTARNTIYFGEGSWLTVV.

The chain is built from TRBV7-8 and TRBJ2-6, with D perhaps matching TRBD2 (6 bases). The CDR3 is made up of 15 amino acids. V lost 5 bases, J lost 2 bases, and 10 bases lay in between. Germline V CDR1 and CDR2: SGHVS, FQNEAQ. This chain's CDR3 is CASSLTSTGANVLTF. The CDR3 nucleotides are TGTGCCAGCAGCCTGACTAGTACTGGGGCCAACGTCCTGACTTTC.

The chain uses TRBV5-6 and TRBJ2-7, with D hard to call. The V gene's germline CDR1 is SGHDT and CDR2 YYEEEE. V lost 4 bases, J lost 1 base, and 3 bases lay in between. CDR3 size: 11 residues. CDR3 protein: CASSISYEQYF. The CDR3, as DNA: TGTGCCAGCAGCATTTCCTACGAGCAGTACTTC. The variable domain in full, with the rest retrieved from reference TRBV5-6 and TRBJ2-7, is DAGVTQSPTHLIKTRGQQVTLRCSPKSGHDTVSWYQQALGQGPQFIFQYYEEEERQRGNFPDRFSGHQFPNYSSELNVNALLLGDSALYLCASSISYEQYFGPGTRLTVT.

V and J are TRBV5-1 and TRBJ2-7; D unresolved. Germline assignment: CDR1 SGHRS and CDR2 YFSETQ. This CDR3 has 15 residues. Trimming removed 4 bases at V and 4 bases at J, with 18 bases between. CDR3 DNA: TGCGCCAGCAGCGTGACGGCACCTGCCCGTTACGAGCAGTACTTC. Protein sequence: CASSVTAPARYEQYF.

As regards this clone: The sample has other DNA sequences that encode this CDR3 too. The chain combines TRBV27 with TRBJ2-1; the D gene is possibly TRBD1 (6 bases). V was shortened by 3 bases and J by 0 bases, with 9 bases between the two germline ends. There are 15 residues in the CDR3. CDR1 and CDR2 (germline): MNHEY, SMNVEV (reference sequence). The CDR3 sequence is CASSFLGGSYNEQFF. In nucleotides, the CDR3 is TGTGCCAGCAGTTTCCTAGGGGGCTCCTACAATGAGCAGTTCTTC.

In regard to this clone: The same CDR3 is also encoded by other DNA sequences in this sample. The V call is TRBV13, the J call TRBJ2-7; perhaps D is TRBD1 or TRBD2 (5 bases each). Trimming stripped 3 bases from V and 0 bases from J, with 9 bases between. The CDR3 sequence is 14 residues long. Germline loops: CDR1 PRHDT, CDR2 FYEKMQ (reference sequence). CDR3 nucleotides: TGTGCCAGCAGCTTTGGGGGAAGCTCCTACGAGCAGTACTTC. Translation: CASSFGGSSYEQYF. Combining the CDR3 with reference TRBV13 and TRBJ2-7 gives the whole variable domain AAGVIQSPRHLIKEKRETATLKCYPIPRHDTVYWYQQGPGQDPQFLISFYEKMQSDKGSIPDRFSAQQFSDYHSELNMSSLELGDSALYFCASSFGGSSYEQYFGPGTRLTVT.

The chain combines TRBV4-2 with TRBJ1-1; the D gene is possibly TRBD1 (5 bases). Germline V CDR1 and CDR2: LGHNA, YNFKEQ. Trimming removed 1 base at V and 7 bases at J, with 16 bases between. This CDR3 has 15 amino acids. The CDR3 region has the DNA TGTGCCAGCAGCCAAGCCGCGGCAGGGAGGGATGAAGCTTTCTTT. This translates into CASSQAAAGRDEAFF.

This sequence joins TRBV13 and TRBJ2-1, with D unresolved. CDR3 length: 16 amino acids. The germline V gene encodes CDR1 PRHDT and CDR2 FYEKMQ (reference sequence). Trimming took off 1 base at V and 5 bases at J, with 15 bases between the two ends. The CDR3: CASSLVVGPLNNEQFF. CDR3 DNA: TGTGCCAGCAGCTTAGTTGTGGGCCCGTTGAACAATGAGCAGTTCTTC.

V is TRBV2 and J is TRBJ1-4; no clear D gene. There are 16 residues in the CDR3. Trimming pared 8 bases from V and 8 bases from J, leaving 24 bases between. CDR1 and CDR2 (germline): SNHLY, FYNNEI. CDR3 sequence: CASLPQEGRRREKLFF. DNA for the CDR3: TGTGCCAGCCTACCCCAGGAGGGTCGAAGAAGAGAAAAACTGTTTTTT.

Comments on this clone: A much larger clone differs from this one at a single base, so this may be a read error. Other DNA sequences in the sample encode the same CDR3. The chain employs TRBV5-6 and TRBJ2-7; D unresolved. The germline CDR1 and CDR2 sequences are SGHDT and YYEEEE. This CDR3 has 11 amino acids. V dropped 2 bases and J dropped 5 bases, with 5 bases sitting between them. CDR3: CASSLGHEQYF. CDR3 nucleotides: TGTGCCAGCAGCTTAGGCCACGAGCAGTACTTC.